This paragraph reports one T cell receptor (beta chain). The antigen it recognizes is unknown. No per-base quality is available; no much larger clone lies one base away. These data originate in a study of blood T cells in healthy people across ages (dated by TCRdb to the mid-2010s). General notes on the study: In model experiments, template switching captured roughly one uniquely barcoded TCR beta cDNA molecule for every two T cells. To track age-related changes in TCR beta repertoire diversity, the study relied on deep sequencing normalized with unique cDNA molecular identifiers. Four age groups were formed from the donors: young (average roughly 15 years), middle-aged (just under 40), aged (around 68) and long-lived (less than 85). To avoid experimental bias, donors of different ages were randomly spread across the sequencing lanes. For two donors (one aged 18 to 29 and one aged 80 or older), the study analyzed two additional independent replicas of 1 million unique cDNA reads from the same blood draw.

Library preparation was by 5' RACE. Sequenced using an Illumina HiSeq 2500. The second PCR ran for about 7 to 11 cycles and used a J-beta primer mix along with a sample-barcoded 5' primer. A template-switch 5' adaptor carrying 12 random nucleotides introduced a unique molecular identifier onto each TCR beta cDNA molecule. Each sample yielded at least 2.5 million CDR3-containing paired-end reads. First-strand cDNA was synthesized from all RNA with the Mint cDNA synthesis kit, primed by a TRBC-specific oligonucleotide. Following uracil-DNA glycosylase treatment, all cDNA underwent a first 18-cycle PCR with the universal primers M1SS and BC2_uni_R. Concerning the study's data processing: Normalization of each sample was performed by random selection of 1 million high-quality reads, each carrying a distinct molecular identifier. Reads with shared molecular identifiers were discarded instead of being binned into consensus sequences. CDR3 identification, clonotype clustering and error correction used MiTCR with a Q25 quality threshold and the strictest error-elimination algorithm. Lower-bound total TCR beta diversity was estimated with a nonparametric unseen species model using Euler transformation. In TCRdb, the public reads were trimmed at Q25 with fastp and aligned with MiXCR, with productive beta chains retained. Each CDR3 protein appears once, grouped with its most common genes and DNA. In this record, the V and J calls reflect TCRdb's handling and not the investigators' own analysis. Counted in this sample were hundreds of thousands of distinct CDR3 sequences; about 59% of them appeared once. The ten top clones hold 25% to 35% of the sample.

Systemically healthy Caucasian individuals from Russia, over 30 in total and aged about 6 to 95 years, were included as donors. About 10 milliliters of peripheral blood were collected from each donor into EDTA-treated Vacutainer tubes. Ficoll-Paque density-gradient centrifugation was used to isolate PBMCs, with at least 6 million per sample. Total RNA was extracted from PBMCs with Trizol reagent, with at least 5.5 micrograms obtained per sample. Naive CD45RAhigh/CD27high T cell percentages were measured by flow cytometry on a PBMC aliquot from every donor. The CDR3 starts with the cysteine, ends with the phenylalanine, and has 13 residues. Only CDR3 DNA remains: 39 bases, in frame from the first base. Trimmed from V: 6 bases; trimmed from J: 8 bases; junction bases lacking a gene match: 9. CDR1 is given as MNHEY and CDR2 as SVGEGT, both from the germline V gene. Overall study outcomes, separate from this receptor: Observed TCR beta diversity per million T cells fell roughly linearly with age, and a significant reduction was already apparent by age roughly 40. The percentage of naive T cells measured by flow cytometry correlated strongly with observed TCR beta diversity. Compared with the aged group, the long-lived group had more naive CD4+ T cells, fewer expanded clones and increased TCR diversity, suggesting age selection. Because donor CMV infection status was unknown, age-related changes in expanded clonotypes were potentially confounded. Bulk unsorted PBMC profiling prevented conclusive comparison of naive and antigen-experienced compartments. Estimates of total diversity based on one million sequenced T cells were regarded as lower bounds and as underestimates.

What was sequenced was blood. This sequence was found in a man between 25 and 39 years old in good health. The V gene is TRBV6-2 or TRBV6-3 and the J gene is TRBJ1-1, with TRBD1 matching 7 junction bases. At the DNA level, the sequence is TGTGCCAGCAGGACCCGAGGGGGCCGGGAAGCTTTCTTT. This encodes CASRTRGGREAFF.